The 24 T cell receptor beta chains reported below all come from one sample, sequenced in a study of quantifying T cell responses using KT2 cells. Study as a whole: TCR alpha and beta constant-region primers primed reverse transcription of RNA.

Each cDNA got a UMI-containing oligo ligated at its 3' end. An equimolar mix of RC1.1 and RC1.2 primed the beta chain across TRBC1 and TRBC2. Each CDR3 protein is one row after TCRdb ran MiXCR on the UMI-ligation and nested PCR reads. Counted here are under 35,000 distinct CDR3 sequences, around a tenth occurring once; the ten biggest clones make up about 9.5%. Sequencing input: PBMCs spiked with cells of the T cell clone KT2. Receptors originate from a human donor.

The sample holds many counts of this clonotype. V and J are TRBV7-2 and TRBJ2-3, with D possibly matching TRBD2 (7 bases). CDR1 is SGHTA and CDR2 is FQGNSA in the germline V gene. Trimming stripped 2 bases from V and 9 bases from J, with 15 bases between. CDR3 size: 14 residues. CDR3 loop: CASSLIERGGTQYF. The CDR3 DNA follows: TGTGCCAGCAGCTTAATTGAAAGGGGGGGCACGCAGTATTTT.

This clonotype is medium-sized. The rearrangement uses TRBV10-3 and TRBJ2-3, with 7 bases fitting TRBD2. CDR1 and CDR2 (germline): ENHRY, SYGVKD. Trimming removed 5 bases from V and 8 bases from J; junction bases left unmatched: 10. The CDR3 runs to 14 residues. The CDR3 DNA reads TGTGCCATCAGTACCGGACTAGAGACCACTACGCAGTATTTT. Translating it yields CAISTGLETTTQYF.

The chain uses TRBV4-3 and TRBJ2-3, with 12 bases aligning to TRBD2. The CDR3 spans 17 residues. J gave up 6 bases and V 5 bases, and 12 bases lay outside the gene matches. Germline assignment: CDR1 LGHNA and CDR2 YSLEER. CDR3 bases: TGCGCCAGCAGCGTGGGACTAGCGGGCGCCTTGTCGGATACGCAGTATTTT. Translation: CASSVGLAGALSDTQYF.

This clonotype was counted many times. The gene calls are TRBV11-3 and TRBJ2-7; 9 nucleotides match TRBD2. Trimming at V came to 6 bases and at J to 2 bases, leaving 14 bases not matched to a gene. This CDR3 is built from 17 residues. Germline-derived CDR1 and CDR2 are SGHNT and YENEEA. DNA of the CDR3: TGTGCCAGCAGTGTAGGGCAGCGGGAGGTTGAGACCTACGAGCAGTACTTC. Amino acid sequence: CASSVGQREVETYEQYF.

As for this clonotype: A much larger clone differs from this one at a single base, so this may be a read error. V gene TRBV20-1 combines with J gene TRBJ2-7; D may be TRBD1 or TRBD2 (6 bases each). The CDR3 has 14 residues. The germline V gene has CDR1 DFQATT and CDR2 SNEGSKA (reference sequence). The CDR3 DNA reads TGCAGTGCCATCCGAGGGGGGCGAGGAAACGAGCAGAACTTC. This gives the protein CSAIRGGRGNEQNF.

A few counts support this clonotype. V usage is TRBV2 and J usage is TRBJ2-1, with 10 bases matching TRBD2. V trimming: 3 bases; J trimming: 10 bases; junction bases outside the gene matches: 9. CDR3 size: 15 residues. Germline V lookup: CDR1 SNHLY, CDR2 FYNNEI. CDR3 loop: CASSDGAGGPGEQFF. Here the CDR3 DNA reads TGTGCCAGCAGTGACGGAGCGGGGGGGCCGGGCGAGCAGTTCTTC.

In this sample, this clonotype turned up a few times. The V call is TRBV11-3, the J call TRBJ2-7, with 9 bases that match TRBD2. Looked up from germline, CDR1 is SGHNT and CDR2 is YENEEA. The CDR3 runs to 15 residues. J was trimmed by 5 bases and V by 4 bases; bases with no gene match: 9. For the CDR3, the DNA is TGTGCCAGCAGCTCGGTTCTAGCGGGATCCCACGAGCAGTACTTC. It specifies CASSSVLAGSHEQYF.

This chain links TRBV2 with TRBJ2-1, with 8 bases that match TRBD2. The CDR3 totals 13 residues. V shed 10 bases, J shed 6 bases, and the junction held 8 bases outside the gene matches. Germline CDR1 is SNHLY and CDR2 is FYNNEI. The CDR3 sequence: CAKLAANSNEQFF. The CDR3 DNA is TGTGCCAAACTAGCGGCAAACTCCAATGAGCAGTTCTTC. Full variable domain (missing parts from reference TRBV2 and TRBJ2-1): EPEVTQTPSHQVTQMGQEVILRCVPISNHLYFYWYRQILGQKVEFLVSFYNNEISEKSEIFDDQFSVERPDGSNFTLKIRSTKLEDSAMYFCAKLAANSNEQFFGPGTRLTVL.

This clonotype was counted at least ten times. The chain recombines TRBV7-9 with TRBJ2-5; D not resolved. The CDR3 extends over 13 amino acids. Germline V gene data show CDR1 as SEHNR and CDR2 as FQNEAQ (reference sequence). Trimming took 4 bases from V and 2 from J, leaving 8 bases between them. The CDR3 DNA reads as TGTGCCAGCAGCTGGAATAGGCAAGAGACCCAGTACTTC. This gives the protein CASSWNRQETQYF.

The CDR3 sequence: CASSSTSGYNEQFF. The CDR3 coding sequence is TGTGCCAGCAGCTCAACTAGCGGATACAATGAGCAGTTCTTC. The genes are TRBV7-2 and TRBJ2-1; 8 nucleotides agree with TRBD2. The junction had 3 bases not matched to a gene; V was cut back by 4 bases and J by 4 bases. This CDR3 has 14 amino acids. Germline loops: CDR1 SGHTA, CDR2 FQGNSA.

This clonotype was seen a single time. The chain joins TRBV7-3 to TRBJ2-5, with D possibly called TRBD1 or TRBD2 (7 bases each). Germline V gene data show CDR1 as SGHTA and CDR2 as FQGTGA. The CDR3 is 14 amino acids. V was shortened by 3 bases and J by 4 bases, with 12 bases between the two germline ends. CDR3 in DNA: TGTGCCAGCAGCTTGCAGGGGGGGCGAGAGACCCAGTACTTC. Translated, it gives CASSLQGGRETQYF.

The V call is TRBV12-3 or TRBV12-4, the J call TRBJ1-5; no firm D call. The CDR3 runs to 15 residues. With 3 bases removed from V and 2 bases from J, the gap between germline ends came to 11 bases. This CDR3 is CASSLTFFGNQPQHF. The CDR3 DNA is TGTGCCAGCAGTTTGACCTTTTTCGGCAATCAGCCCCAGCATTTT.

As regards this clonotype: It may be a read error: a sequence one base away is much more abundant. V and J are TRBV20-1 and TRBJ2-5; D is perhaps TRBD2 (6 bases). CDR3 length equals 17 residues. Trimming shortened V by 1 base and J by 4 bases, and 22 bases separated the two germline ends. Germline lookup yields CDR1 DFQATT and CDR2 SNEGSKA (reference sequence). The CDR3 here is CSARALSGGVGGETQYF. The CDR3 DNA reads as TGCAGTGCTAGAGCTTTGAGTGGAGGGGTAGGTGGAGAGACCCAGTACTTC.

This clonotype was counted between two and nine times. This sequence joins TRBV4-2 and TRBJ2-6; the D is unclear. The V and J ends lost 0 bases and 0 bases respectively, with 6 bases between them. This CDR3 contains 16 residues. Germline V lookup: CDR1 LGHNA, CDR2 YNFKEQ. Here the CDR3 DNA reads TGTGCCAGCAGCCAAGATCAGTTCTCTGGGGCCAACGTCCTGACTTTC. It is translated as CASSQDQFSGANVLTF.

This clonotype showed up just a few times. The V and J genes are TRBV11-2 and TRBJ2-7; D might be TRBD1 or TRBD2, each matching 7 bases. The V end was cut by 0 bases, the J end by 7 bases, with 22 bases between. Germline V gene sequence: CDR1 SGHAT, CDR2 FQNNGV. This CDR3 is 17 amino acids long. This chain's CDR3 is CASSLDQGGGRRGEQYF. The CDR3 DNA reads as TGTGCCAGCAGCTTAGATCAGGGAGGGGGCCGAAGAGGGGAGCAGTACTTC.

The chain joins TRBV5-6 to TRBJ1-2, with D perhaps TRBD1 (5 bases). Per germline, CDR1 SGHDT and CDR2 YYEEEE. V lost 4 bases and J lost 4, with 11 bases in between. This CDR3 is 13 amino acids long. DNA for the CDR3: TGTGCCAGCAGCCTACGGGGCTTCTATGGCTACACCTTC. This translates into CASSLRGFYGYTF.

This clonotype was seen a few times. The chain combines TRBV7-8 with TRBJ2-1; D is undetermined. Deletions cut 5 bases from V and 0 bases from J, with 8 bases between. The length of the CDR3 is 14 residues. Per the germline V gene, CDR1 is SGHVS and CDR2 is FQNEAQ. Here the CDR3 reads CASSPLGSYNEQFF. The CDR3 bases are TGTGCCAGCAGCCCCCTAGGCTCCTACAATGAGCAGTTCTTC.

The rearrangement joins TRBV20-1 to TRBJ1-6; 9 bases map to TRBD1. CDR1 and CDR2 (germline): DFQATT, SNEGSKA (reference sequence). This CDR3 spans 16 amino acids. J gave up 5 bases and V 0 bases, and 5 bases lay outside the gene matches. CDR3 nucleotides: TGCAGTGCTAGAGATCTGGGACAGGGCGATAATTCACCCCTCCACTTT. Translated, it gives CSARDLGQGDNSPLHF.

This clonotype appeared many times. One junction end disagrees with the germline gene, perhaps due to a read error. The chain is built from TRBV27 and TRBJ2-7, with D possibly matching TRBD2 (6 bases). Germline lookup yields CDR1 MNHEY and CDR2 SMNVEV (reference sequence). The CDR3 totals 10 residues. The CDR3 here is CASRREKVHF. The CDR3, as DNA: TGTGCCAGCCGCCGGGAGAAGGTTCACTTC.

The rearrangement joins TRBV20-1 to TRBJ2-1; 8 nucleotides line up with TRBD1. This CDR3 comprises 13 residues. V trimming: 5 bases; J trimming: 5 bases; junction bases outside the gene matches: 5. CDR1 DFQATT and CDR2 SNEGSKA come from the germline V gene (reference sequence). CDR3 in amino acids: CSAQGAFNNEQFF. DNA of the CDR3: TGCAGTGCTCAGGGGGCGTTTAACAATGAGCAGTTCTTC.

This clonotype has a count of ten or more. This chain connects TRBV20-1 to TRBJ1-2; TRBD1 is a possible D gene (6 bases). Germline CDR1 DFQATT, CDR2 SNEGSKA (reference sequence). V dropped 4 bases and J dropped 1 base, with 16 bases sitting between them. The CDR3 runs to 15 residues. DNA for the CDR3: TGCAGTGCTACGACAGGTCGTCTTAATAACTATGGCTACACCTTC. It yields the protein CSATTGRLNNYGYTF.

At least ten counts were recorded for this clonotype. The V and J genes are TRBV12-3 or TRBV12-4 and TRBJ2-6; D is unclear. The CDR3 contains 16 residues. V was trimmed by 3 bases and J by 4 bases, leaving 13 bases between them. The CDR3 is CASSFLLASGANVLTF. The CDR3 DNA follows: TGTGCCAGCAGTTTTTTGTTGGCTTCAGGGGCCAACGTCCTGACTTTC.

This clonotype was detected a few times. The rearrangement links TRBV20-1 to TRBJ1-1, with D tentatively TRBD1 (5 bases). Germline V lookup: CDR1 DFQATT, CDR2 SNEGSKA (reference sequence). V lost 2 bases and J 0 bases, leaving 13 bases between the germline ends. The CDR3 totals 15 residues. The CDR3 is CSARLPGNLNTEAFF. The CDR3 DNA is TGCAGTGCTAGACTACCAGGGAACCTGAACACTGAAGCTTTCTTT.

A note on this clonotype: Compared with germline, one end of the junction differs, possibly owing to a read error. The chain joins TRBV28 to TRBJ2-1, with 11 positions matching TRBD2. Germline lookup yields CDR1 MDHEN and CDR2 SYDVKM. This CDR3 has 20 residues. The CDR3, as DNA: TGTGCCAGCAGTTTATGGGTCCCTAGCGGGAGGACAATCTCCTACTATGAGCAGTTCTTC. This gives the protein CASSLWVPSGRTISYYEQFF.